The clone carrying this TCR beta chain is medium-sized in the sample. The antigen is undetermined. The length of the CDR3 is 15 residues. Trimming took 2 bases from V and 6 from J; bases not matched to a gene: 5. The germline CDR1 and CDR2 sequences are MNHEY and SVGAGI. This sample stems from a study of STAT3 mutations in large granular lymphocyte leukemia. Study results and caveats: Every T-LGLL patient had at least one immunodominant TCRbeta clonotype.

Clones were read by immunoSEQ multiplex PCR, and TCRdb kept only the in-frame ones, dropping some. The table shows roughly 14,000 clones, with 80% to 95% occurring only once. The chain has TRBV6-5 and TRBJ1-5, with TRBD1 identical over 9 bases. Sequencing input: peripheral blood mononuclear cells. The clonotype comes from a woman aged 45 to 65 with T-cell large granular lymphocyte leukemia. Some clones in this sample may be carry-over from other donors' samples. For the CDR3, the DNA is TGTGCCAGCAGTTACGGGACAGGGAAGGGTCAGCCCCAGCATTTT. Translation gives CASSYGTGKGQPQHF.